The clone carrying this T cell receptor beta chain appeared many times. Its antigen is unknown. The sample comes from a study of T cell repertoires in cytomegalovirus infection. The overall study: Both a matching HLA type and CMV infection were indicated by public TCR beta signatures.

Germline V gene sequence: CDR1 SGHTA, CDR2 FQGNSA. The CDR3 consists of 15 residues. V was shortened by 10 bases and J by 2 bases, with 15 bases between the two germline ends. TCRdb re-derived calls from the reads in MiXCR, one entry per CDR3 protein. This table holds some 440,000 distinct CDR3 sequences, approximately 30% found once. General study findings and limits: Clonotype analysis showed dominance of the ex vivo response by HLA-C-restricted CMV-specific TCR beta clonotypes.

The chain has TRBV7-2 and TRBJ1-6; D is possibly TRBD1 (5 bases). Sequencing was performed on PBMCs. The sequence derives from a human donor in good health (CMV status not recorded). Some clones in this sample may be carry-over from other donors' samples. This CDR3 is CATHGGDTYNSPLHF. The CDR3 region has the DNA TGTGCCACCCACGGGGGGGATACCTATAATTCACCCCTCCACTTT.